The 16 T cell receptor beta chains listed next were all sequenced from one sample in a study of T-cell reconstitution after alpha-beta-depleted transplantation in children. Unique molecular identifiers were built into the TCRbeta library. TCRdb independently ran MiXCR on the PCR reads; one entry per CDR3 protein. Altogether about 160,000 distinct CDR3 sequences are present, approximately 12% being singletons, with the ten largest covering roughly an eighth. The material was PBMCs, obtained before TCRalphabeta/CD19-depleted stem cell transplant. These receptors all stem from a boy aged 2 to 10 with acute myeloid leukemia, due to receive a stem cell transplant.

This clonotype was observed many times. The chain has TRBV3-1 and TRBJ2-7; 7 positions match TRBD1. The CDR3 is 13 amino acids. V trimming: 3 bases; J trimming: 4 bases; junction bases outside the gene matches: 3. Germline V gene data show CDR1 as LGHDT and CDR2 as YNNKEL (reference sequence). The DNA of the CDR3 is TGTGCCAGCAGCCACGGGACAGTTTACGAGCAGTACTTC. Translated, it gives CASSHGTVYEQYF.

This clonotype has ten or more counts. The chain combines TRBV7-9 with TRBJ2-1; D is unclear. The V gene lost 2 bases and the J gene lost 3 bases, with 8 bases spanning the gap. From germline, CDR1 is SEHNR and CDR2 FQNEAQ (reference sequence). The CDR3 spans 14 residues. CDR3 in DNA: TGTGCCAGCAGCTTACGGTCGGACTACAATGAGCAGTTCTTC. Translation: CASSLRSDYNEQFF.

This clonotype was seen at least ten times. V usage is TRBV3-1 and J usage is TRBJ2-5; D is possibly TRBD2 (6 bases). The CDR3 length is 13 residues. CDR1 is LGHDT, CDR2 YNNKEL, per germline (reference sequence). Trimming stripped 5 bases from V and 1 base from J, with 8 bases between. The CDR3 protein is CASSFSGQETQYF. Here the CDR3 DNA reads TGTGCCAGCAGCTTTAGCGGCCAAGAGACCCAGTACTTC.

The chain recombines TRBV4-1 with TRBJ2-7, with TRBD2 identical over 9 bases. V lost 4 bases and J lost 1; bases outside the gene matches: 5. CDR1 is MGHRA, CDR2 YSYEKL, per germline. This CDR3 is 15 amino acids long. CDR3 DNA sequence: TGCGCCAGCAGCCGAGGGGCGGGAGGGTCCTACGAGCAGTACTTC. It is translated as CASSRGAGGSYEQYF.

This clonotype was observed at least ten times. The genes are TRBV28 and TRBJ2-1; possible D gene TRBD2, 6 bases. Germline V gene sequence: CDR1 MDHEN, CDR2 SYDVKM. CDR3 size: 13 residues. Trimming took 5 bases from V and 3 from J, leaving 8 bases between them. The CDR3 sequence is CASSRRVYNEQFF. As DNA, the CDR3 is TGTGCCAGCAGTAGGAGGGTCTACAATGAGCAGTTCTTC. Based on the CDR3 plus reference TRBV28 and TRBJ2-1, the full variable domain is DVKVTQSSRYLVKRTGEKVFLECVQDMDHENMFWYRQDPGLGLRLIYFSYDVKMKEKGDIPEGYSVSREKKERFSLILESASTNQTSMYLCASSRRVYNEQFFGPGTRLTVL.

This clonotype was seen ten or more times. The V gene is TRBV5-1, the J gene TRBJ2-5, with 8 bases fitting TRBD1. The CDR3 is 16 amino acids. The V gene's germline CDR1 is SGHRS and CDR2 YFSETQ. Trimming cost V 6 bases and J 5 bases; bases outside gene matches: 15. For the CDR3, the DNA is TGCGCCAGCACCCGGGACAGGTTGTTTCAGACGGAGACCCAGTACTTC. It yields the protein CASTRDRLFQTETQYF.

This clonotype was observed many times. CDR3 nucleotides: TGCGCCAGCAGCTTGGCGTTTGAGCAGTTCTTC. This codes for CASSLAFEQFF. The gene calls are TRBV5-1 and TRBJ2-1, with no clear D. The CDR3 contains 11 residues. Germline V gene sequence: CDR1 SGHRS, CDR2 YFSETQ. The germline V and J ends were trimmed by 0 bases and 9 bases, with 4 bases remaining between them. Full variable domain (remainder filled in from reference TRBV5-1 and TRBJ2-1): KAGVTQTPRYLIKTRGQQVTLSCSPISGHRSVSWYQQTPGQGLQFLFEYFSETQRNKGNFPGRFSGRQFSNSRSEMNVSTLELGDSALYLCASSLAFEQFFGPGTRLTVL.

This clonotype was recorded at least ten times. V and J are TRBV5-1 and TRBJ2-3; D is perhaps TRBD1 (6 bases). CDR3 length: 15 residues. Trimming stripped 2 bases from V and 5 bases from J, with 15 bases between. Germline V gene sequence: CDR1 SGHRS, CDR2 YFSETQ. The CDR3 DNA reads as TGCGCCAGCAGCTTACGGCAGGGGCTTGAAGATACGCAGTATTTT. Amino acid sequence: CASSLRQGLEDTQYF.

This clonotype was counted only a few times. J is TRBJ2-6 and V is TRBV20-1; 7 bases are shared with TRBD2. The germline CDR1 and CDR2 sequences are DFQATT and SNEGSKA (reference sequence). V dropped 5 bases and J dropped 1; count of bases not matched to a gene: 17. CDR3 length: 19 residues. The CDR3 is CSAPPTPPAGFSGANVLTF. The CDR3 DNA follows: TGCAGTGCTCCCCCAACCCCCCCAGCGGGGTTTTCTGGGGCCAACGTCCTGACTTTC.

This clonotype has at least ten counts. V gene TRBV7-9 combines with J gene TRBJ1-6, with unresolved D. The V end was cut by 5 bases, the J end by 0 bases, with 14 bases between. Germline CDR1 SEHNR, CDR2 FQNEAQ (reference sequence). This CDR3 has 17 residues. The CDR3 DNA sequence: TGTGCCAGCAGCACCACGCGAGGGAGCTCCTATAATTCACCCCTCCACTTT. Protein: CASSTTRGSSYNSPLHF.

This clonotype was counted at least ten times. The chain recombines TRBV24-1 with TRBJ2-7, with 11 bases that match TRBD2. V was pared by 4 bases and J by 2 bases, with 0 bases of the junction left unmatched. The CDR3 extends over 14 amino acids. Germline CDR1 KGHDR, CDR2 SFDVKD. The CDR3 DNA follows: TGTGCCACCAGTGAACTAGCGGGAGCCTACGAGCAGTACTTC. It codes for CATSELAGAYEQYF.

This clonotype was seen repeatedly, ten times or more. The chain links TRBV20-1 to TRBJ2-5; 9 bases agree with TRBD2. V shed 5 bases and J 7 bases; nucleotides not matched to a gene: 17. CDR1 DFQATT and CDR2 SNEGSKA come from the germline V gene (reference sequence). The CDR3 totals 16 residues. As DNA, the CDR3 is TGCAGTGCTGGCGGGACTAGCAGACCCTCCGCAGGGACCCAGTACTTC. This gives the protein CSAGGTSRPSAGTQYF.

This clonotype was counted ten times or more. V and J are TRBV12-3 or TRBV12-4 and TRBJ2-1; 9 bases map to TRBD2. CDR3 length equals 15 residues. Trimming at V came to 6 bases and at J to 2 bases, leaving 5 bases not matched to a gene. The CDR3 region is CASRISGRTYNEQFF. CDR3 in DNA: TGTGCCAGCAGGATTAGCGGGAGAACCTACAATGAGCAGTTCTTC.

The DNA of the CDR3 is TGTGCCAGCCAACCGGAGGGCAGTAACATTCAGTACTTC. This codes for CASQPEGSNIQYF. J is TRBJ2-4 and V is TRBV6-1; the D gene is possibly TRBD2 (6 bases). V shed 8 bases and J shed 7 bases, with 15 bases lying between them. The CDR3 has 13 amino acids. Per germline, CDR1 MNHNS and CDR2 SASEGT.

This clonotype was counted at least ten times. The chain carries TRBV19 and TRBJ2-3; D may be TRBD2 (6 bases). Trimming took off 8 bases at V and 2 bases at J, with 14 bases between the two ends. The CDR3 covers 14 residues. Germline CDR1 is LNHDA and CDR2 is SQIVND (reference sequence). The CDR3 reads CASGTEDYTDTQYF. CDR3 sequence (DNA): TGTGCCAGTGGGACTGAGGATTACACAGATACGCAGTATTTT.

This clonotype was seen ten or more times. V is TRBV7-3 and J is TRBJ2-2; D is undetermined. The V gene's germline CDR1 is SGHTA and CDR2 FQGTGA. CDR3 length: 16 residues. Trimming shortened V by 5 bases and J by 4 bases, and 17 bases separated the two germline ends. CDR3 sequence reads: CASSPRSSSGTGELFF. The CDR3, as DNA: TGTGCCAGCAGCCCGAGGTCTAGTTCGGGCACCGGGGAGCTGTTTTTT.